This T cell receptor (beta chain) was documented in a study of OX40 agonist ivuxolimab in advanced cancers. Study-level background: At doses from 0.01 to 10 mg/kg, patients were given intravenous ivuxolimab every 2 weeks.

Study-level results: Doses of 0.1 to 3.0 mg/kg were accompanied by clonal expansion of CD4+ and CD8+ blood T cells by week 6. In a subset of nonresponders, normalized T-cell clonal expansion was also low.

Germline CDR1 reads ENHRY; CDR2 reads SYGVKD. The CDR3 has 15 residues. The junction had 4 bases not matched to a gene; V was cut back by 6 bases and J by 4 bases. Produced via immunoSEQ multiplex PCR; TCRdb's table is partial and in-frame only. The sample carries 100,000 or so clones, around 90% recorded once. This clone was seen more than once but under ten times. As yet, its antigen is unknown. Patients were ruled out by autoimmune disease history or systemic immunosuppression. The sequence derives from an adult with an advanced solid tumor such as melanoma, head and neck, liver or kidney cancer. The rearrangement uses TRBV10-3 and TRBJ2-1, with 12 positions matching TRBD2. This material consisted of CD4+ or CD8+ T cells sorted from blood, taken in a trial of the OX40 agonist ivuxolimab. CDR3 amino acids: CAISATSGGYNEQFF. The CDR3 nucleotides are TGTGCCATCAGCGCCACTAGCGGGGGGTACAATGAGCAGTTCTTC.